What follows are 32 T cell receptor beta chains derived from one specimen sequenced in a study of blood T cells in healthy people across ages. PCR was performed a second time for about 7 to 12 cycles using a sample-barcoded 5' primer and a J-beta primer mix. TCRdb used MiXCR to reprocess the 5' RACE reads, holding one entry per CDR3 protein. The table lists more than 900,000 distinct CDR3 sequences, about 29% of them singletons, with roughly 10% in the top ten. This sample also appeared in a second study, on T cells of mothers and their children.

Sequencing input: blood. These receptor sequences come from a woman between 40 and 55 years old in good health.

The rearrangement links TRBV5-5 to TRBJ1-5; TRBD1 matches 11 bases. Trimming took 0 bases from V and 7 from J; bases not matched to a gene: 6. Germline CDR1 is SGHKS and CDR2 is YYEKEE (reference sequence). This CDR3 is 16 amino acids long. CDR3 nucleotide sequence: TGTGCCAGCAGCTTGGCCGGGACAGGGGGTCAACAGCCCCAGCATTTT. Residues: CASSLAGTGGQQPQHF.

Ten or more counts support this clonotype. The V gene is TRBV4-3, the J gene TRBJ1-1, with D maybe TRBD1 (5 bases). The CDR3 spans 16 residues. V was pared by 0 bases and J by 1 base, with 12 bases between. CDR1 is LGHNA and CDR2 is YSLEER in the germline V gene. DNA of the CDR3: TGCGCCAGCAGCCAAGATCGGGGGATGCGGAACACTGAAGCTTTCTTT. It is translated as CASSQDRGMRNTEAFF.

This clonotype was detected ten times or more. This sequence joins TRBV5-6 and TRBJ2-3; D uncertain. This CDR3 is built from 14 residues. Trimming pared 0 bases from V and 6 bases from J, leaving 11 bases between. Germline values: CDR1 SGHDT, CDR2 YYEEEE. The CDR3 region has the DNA TGTGCCAGCAGCTTGGAAATAGGTCGTGATACGCAGTATTTT. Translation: CASSLEIGRDTQYF.

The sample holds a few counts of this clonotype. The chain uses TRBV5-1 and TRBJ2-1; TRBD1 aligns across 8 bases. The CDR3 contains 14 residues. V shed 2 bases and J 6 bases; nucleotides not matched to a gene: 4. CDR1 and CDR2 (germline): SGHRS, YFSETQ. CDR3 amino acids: CASSFPGGINEQFF. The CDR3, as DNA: TGCGCCAGCAGCTTCCCAGGGGGCATCAATGAGCAGTTCTTC.

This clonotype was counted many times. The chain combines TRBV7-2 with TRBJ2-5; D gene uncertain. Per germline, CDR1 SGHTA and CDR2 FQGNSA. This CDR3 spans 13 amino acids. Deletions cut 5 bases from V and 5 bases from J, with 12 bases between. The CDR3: CASSRTWRETQYF. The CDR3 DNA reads TGTGCCAGCAGCCGGACCTGGCGGGAGACCCAGTACTTC. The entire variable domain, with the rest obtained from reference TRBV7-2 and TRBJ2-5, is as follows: GAGVSQSPSNKVTEKGKDVELRCDPISGHTALYWYRQSLGQGLEFLIYFQGNSAPDKSGLPSDRFSAERTGGSVSTLTIQRTQQEDSAVYLCASSRTWRETQYFGPGTRLLVL.

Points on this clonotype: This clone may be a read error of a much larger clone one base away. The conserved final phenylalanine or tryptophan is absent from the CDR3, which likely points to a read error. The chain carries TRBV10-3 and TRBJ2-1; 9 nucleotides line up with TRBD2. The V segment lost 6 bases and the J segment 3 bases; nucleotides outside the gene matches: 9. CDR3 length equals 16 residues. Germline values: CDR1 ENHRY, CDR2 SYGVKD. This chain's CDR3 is CAIRDAAGGDYNEQFL. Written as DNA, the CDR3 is TGTGCCATCAGGGACGCCGCGGGGGGGGACTACAATGAGCAGTTCTTA.

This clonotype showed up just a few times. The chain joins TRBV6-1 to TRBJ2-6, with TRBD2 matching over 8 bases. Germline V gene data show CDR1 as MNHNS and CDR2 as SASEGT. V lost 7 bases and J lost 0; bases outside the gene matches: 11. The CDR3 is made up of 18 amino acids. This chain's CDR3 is CASMTGGGLSSGANVLTF. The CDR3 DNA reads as TGTGCCAGCATGACCGGGGGGGGCCTTAGCTCTGGGGCCAACGTCCTGACTTTC.

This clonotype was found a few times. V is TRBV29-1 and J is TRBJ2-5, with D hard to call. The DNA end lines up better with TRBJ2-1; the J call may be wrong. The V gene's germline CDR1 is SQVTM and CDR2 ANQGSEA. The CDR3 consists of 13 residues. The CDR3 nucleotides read TGCAGCGTTGGATACTACGTCCAAGAGACCCAGTTCTTC. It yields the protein CSVGYYVQETQFF.

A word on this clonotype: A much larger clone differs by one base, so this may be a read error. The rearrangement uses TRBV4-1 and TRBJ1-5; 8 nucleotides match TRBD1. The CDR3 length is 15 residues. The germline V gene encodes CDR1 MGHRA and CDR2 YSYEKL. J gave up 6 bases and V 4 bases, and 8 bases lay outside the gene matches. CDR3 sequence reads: CASSRIQGEGQPQHF. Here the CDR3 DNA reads TGCGCCAGCAGCCGAATACAGGGGGAAGGTCAGCCCCAGCATTTT.

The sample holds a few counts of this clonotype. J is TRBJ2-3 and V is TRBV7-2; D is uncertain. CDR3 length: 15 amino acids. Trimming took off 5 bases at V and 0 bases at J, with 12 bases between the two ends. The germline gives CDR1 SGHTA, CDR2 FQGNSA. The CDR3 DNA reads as TGTGCCAGCAGCCCCCAACAACTCAGCACAGATACGCAGTATTTT. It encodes CASSPQQLSTDTQYF.

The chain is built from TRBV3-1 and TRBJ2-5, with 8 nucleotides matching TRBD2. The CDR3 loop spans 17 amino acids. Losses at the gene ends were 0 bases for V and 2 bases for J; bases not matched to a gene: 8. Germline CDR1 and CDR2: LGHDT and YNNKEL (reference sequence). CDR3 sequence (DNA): TGTGCCAGCAGCCAAGATGACCTAGCGGGTAGACAAGAGACCCAGTACTTC. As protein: CASSQDDLAGRQETQYF.

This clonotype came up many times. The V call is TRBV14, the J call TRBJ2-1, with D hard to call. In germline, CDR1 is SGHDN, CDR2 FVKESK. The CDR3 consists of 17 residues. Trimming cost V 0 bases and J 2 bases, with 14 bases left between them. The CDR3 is CASSQDKPIFPYNEQFF. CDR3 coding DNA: TGTGCCAGCAGCCAAGATAAGCCCATTTTCCCCTACAATGAGCAGTTCTTC.

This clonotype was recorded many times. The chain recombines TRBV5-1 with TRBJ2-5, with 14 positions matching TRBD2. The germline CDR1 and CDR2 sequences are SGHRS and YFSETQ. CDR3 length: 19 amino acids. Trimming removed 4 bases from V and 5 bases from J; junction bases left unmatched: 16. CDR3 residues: CASSPGLAGGKPQGETQYF. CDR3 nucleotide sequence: TGCGCCAGCAGCCCCGGACTAGCGGGAGGCAAGCCTCAAGGGGAGACCCAGTACTTC.

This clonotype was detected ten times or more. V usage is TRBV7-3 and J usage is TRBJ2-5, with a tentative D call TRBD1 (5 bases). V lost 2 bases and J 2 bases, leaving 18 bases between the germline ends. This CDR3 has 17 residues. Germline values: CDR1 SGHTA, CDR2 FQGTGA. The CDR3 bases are TGTGCCAGCAGCTTAGCGAGTTCGCACAGGTTACAAGAGACCCAGTACTTC. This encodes CASSLASSHRLQETQYF.

DNA for the CDR3: TGTGCCACCAGTACCAGGGGAGAGACCCAGTACTTC. Its protein product is CATSTRGETQYF. The chain links TRBV3-1 to TRBJ2-5; tentatively, D is TRBD1 (6 bases). V was clipped by 10 bases and J by 4 bases, with 13 bases between them. Germline CDR1 reads LGHDT; CDR2 reads YNNKEL (reference sequence). This CDR3 region has 12 residues.

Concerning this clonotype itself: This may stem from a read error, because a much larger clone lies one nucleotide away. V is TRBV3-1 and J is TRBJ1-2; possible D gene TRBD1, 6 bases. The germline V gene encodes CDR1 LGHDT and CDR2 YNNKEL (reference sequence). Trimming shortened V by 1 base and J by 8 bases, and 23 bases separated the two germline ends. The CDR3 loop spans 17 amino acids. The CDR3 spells CASSQGTAQGIVWGYTF. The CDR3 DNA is TGTGCCAGCAGCCAAGGGACTGCACAGGGAATCGTTTGGGGCTACACCTTC. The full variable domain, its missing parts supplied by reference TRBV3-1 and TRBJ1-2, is DTAVSQTPKYLVTQMGNDKSIKCEQNLGHDTMYWYKQDSKKFLKIMFSYNNKELIINETVPNRFSPKSPDKAHLNLHINSLELGDSAVYFCASSQGTAQGIVWGYTFGSGTRLTVV.

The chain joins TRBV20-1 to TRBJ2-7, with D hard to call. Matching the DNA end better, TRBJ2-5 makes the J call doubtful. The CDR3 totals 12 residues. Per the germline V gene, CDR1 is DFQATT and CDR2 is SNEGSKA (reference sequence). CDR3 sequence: CSARESLKTQYF. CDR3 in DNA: TGCAGTGCTAGGGAGTCCTTGAAGACCCAGTACTTC.

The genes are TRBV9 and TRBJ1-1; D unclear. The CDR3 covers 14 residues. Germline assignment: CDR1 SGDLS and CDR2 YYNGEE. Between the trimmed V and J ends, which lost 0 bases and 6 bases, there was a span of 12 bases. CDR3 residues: CASSVDAGYAEAFF. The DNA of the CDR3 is TGTGCCAGCAGCGTAGACGCGGGTTACGCTGAAGCTTTCTTT.

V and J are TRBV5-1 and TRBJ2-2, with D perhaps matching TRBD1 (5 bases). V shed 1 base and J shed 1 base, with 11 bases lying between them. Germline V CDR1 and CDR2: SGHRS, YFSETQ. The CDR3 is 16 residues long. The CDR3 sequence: CASSLRTNQNTGELFF. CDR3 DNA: TGCGCCAGCAGCTTGCGGACAAACCAGAACACCGGGGAGCTGTTTTTT.

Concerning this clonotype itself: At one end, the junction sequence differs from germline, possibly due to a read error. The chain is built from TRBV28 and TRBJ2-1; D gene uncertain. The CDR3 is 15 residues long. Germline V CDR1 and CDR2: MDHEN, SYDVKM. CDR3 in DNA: TGTGCCAGCAAAAAAGACATCTTACTCTACAATGGGCAGTTCTTC. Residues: CASKKDILLYNGQFF.

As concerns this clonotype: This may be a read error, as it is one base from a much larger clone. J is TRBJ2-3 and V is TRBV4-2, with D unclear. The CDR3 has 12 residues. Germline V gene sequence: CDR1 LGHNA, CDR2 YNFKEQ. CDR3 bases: TGTGCCACCAGCCAAGAAACAGATACGCAGTATTTT. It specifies CATSQETDTQYF.

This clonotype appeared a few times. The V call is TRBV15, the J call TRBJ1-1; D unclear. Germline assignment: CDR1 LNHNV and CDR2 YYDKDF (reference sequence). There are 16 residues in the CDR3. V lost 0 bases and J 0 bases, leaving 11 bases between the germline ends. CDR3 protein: CATSRDYRAMNTEAFF. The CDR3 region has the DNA TGTGCCACCAGCAGAGATTATAGGGCAATGAACACTGAAGCTTTCTTT.

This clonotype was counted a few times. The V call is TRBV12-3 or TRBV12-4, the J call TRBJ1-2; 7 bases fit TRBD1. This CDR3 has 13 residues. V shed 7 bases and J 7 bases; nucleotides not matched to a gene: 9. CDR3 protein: CASTVGTASGYTF. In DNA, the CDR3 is TGTGCCAGCACCGTCGGGACAGCCAGTGGCTACACCTTC.

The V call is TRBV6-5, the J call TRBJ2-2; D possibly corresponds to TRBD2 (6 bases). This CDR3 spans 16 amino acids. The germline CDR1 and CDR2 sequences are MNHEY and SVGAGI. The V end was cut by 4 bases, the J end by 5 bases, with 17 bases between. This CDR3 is CASSSDNFGGTGELFF. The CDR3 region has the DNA TGTGCCAGCAGTTCAGACAATTTCGGGGGAACCGGGGAGCTGTTTTTT.

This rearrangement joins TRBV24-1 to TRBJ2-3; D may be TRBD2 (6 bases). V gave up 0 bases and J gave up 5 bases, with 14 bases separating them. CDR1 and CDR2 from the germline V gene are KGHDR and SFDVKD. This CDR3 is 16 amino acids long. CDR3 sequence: CATSDLRYGGEDTQYF. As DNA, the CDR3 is TGTGCCACCAGTGATTTGAGGTACGGGGGAGAAGATACGCAGTATTTT.

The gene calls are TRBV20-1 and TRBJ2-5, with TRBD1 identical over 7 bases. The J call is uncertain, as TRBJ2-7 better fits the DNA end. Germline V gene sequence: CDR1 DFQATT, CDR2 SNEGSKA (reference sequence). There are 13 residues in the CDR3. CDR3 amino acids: CSARPGGAYEQYF. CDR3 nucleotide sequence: TGCAGTGCTAGGCCAGGGGGTGCCTACGAGCAGTACTTC.

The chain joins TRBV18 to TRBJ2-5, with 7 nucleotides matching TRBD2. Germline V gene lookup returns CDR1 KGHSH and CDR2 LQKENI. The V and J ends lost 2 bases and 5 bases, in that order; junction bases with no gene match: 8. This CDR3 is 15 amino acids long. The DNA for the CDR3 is TGTGCCAGCTCACCAGAGGTCGGGGGGATCGAGACCCAGTACTTC. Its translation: CASSPEVGGIETQYF.

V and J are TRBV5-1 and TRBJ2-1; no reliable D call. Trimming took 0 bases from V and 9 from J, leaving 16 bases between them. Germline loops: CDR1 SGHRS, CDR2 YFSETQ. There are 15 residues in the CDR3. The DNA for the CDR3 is TGCGCCAGCAGCTTGGAATCGCACCGATCGCGTGAGCAGTTCTTC. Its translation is CASSLESHRSREQFF.

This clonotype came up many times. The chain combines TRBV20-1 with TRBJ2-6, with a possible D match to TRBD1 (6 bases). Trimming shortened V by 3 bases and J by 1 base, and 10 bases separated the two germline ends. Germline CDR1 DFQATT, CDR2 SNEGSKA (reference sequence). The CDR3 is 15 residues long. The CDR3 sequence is CSASTQGSGANVLTF. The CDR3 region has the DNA TGCAGTGCTAGTACTCAGGGGTCTGGGGCCAACGTCCTGACTTTC.

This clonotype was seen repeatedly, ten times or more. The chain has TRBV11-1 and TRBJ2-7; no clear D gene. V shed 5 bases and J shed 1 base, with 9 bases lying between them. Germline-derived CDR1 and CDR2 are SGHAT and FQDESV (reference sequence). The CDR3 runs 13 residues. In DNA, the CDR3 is TGTGCCAGCAGCAAAGGAAGATCCTACGAGCAGTACTTC. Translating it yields CASSKGRSYEQYF. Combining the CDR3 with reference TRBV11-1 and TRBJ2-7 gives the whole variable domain EAEVAQSPRYKITEKSQAVAFWCDPISGHATLYWYRQILGQGPELLVQFQDESVVDDSQLPKDRFSAERLKGVDSTLKIQPAELGDSAMYLCASSKGRSYEQYFGPGTRLTVT.

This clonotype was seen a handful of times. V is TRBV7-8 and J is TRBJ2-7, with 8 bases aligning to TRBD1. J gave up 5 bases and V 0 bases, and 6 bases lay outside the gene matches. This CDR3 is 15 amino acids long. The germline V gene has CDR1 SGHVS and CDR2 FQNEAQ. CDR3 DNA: TGTGCCAGCAGCTTAGCGCGGACAGGGTTCAACGAGCAGTACTTC. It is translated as CASSLARTGFNEQYF.

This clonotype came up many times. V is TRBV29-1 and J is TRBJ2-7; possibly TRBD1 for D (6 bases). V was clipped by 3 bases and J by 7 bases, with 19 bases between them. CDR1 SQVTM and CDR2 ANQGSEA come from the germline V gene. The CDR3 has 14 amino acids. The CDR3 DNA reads TGCAGCGTTGAGTCCCAGGACAGTTTGCGGGAGCAGTACTTC. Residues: CSVESQDSLREQYF.